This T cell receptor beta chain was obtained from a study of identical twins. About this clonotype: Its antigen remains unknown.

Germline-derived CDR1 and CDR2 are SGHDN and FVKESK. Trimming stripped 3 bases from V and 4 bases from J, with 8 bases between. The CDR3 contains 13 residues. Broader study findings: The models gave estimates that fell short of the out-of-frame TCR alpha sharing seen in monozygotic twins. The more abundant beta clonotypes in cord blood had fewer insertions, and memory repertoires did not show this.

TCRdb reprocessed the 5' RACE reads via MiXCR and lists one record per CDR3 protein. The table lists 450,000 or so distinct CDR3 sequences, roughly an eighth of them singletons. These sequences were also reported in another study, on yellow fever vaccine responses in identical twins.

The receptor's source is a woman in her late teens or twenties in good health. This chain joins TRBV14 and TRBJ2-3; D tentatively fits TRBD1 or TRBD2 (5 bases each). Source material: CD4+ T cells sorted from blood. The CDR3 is CASSHSGPDTQYF. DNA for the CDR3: TGTGCCAGCAGCCATTCGGGGCCAGATACGCAGTATTTT.